This passage covers 18 T cell receptor beta chains from one sample sequenced in a study of blood T cell repertoires in COVID-19. The repertoire was sequenced with immunoSEQ multiplex PCR; TCRdb's copy has only in-frame clones and lacks some. This sample has 250,000 to 300,000 clones, with 70% to 90% found just once. Sequencing was performed on PBMCs or T cells enriched from blood (not recorded which). The receptors were gathered from a woman between 45 and 60 years old who had recovered from COVID-19.

V gene TRBV7-3 combines with J gene TRBJ2-7; TRBD2 might be the D (7 bases). This CDR3 contains 15 residues. Germline-derived CDR1 and CDR2 are SGHTA and FQGTGA. V lost 2 bases and J 2 bases, leaving 13 bases between the germline ends. CDR3 DNA: TGTGCCAGCAGCTTAGGGGGGGCAGGGCCCTACGAGCAGTACTTC. This gives the protein CASSLGGAGPYEQYF. The full variable domain, its missing parts supplied by reference TRBV7-3 and TRBJ2-7, is GAGVSQTPSNKVTEKGKYVELRCDPISGHTALYWYRQSLGQGPEFLIYFQGTGAADDSGLPNDRFFAVRPEGSVSTLKIQRTERGDSAVYLCASSLGGAGPYEQYFGPGTRLTVT.

The J gene is TRBJ2-7, the V gene TRBV28; 8 positions agree with TRBD2. With 3 bases clipped from V and 1 base from J, the junction kept 26 bases outside the gene matches. The CDR3 runs to 22 residues. Germline assignment: CDR1 MDHEN and CDR2 SYDVKM. The CDR3, as DNA: TGTGCCAGCAGTTTTAATCGCGACATTACCCGGGGGGGGCTAGCGGAGTCCTACGAGCAGTACTTC. This sequence encodes CASSFNRDITRGGLAESYEQYF.

The chain couples TRBV7-2 to TRBJ2-5; D might be TRBD1 (5 bases). The CDR3 has 13 residues. CDR1 is SGHTA and CDR2 is FQGNSA in the germline V gene. The V and J ends lost 3 bases and 4 bases respectively, with 9 bases between them. CDR3 residues: CASSFERGETQYF. DNA of the CDR3: TGTGCCAGCAGCTTTGAAAGGGGAGAGACCCAGTACTTC.

The V gene is TRBV7-2, the J gene TRBJ1-1; D is undetermined. The V end lost 5 bases, the J end lost 8 bases, and 15 bases lay between the germline ends. Germline CDR1 and CDR2: SGHTA and FQGNSA. This CDR3 is 13 amino acids long. CDR3 loop: CASSLLFSQEAFF. In DNA form, the CDR3 reads TGTGCCAGCAGCCTCTTGTTTAGCCAGGAAGCTTTCTTT. Full variable domain (missing parts from reference TRBV7-2 and TRBJ1-1): GAGVSQSPSNKVTEKGKDVELRCDPISGHTALYWYRQSLGQGLEFLIYFQGNSAPDKSGLPSDRFSAERTGGSVSTLTIQRTQQEDSAVYLCASSLLFSQEAFFGQGTRLTVV.

This clone was counted between two and nine times. The gene calls are TRBV28 and TRBJ2-1; TRBD1 agrees at 9 bases. The V and J ends lost 8 bases and 7 bases, in that order; junction bases with no gene match: 12. CDR1 and CDR2 (germline): MDHEN, SYDVKM. The CDR3 consists of 15 residues. The CDR3 nucleotides read TGTGCCAGCGATACCGACAGGGGGGTAAGGAATGAGCAGTTCTTC. It codes for CASDTDRGVRNEQFF. The variable domain in full, completed from reference TRBV28 and TRBJ2-1, reads DVKVTQSSRYLVKRTGEKVFLECVQDMDHENMFWYRQDPGLGLRLIYFSYDVKMKEKGDIPEGYSVSREKKERFSLILESASTNQTSMYLCASDTDRGVRNEQFFGPGTRLTVL.

This clone came up many times. The chain is built from TRBV6-4 and TRBJ1-1; 7 nucleotides agree with TRBD1. Trimming cost V 2 bases and J 6 bases; bases outside gene matches: 3. The CDR3 spans 13 residues. Germline V gene sequence: CDR1 MRHNA, CDR2 SNTAGT. CDR3 nucleotides: TGTGCCAGCAGTGACGGCCAGGGGGCTGAAGCTTTCTTT. Encoded protein: CASSDGQGAEAFF.

The CDR3 DNA sequence: TGTGCCAGCAGTTCGGGACAGGGAGGAAACACCATATATTTT. Translating it yields CASSSGQGGNTIYF. The J gene is TRBJ1-3, the V gene TRBV28; the match to TRBD1 covers 9 bases. Germline lookup yields CDR1 MDHEN and CDR2 SYDVKM. The J segment lost 4 bases and the V segment lost 4 bases, leaving 2 bases of the junction unmatched. This CDR3 contains 14 residues.

This rearrangement joins TRBV4-1 to TRBJ2-1; 8 positions match TRBD2. This CDR3 has 15 amino acids. V lost 4 bases to trimming and J lost 2 bases; unmatched junction nucleotides: 4. Germline CDR1 reads MGHRA; CDR2 reads YSYEKL. CDR3 coding DNA: TGCGCCAGCAGCCTTAGCGGGAACACCTACAATGAGCAGTTCTTC. This sequence encodes CASSLSGNTYNEQFF.

V usage is TRBV7-9 and J usage is TRBJ2-7, with TRBD2 identical over 10 bases. The J segment lost 5 bases and the V segment lost 5 bases, leaving 12 bases of the junction unmatched. The germline V gene encodes CDR1 SEHNR and CDR2 FQNEAQ (reference sequence). The CDR3 spans 16 residues. The DNA of the CDR3 is TGTGCCAGCAGCCCAGAGGCGGCTAGCGGGAGACACGAGCAGTACTTC. Translating gives CASSPEAASGRHEQYF.

The chain has TRBV5-6 and TRBJ2-3, with D maybe TRBD1 (5 bases). This CDR3 comprises 12 residues. Trimming took off 6 bases at V and 2 bases at J, with 7 bases between the two ends. The germline CDR1 and CDR2 sequences are SGHDT and YYEEEE. The CDR3 region is CASKGFTDTQYF. The CDR3 DNA reads as TGTGCCAGCAAGGGGTTCACAGATACGCAGTATTTT.

This clone is a singleton in its sample. The chain employs TRBV9 and TRBJ1-1; 7 bases match TRBD1. This CDR3 is built from 15 residues. Germline V gene data show CDR1 as SGDLS and CDR2 as YYNGEE. V lost 4 bases to trimming and J lost 6 bases; unmatched junction nucleotides: 12. DNA of the CDR3: TGTGCCAGCAGCCCTCAGGACAGGCTCAAGGCTGAAGCTTTCTTT. Translated: CASSPQDRLKAEAFF.

This clone was counted only a few times. This chain connects TRBV5-1 to TRBJ1-6; the match to TRBD1 covers 10 bases. V was pared by 6 bases and J by 6 bases, with 6 bases of the junction left unmatched. From germline, CDR1 is SGHRS and CDR2 YFSETQ. CDR3 length equals 15 residues. The CDR3 sequence: CASKKTGGVNSPLHF. The CDR3 DNA sequence: TGCGCCAGCAAGAAGACAGGGGGCGTTAATTCACCCCTCCACTTT.

This chain connects TRBV19 to TRBJ1-5; D ambiguous. The germline V gene encodes CDR1 LNHDA and CDR2 SQIVND (reference sequence). CDR3 length: 14 amino acids. V lost 8 bases and J 1 base, leaving 12 bases between the germline ends. The CDR3 DNA is TGTGCCAGTCGGGAGGGAACGAGCAATCAGCCCCAGCATTTT. Protein product: CASREGTSNQPQHF. Full variable domain (remainder filled in from reference TRBV19 and TRBJ1-5): DGGITQSPKYLFRKEGQNVTLSCEQNLNHDAMYWYRQDPGQGLRLIYYSQIVNDFQKGDIAEGYSVSREKKESFPLTVTSAQKNPTAFYLCASREGTSNQPQHFGDGTRLSIL.

The rearrangement joins TRBV28 to TRBJ2-3; 13 bases line up with TRBD2. V was pared by 8 bases and J by 4 bases, with 6 bases of the junction left unmatched. CDR1 is MDHEN, CDR2 SYDVKM, per germline. This CDR3 region has 15 residues. The DNA of the CDR3 is TGTGCCAGCGGCCGGACTAGCGGGAGTTCAGATACGCAGTATTTT. Encoded protein: CASGRTSGSSDTQYF.

V usage is TRBV3-1 (or the pseudogene TRBV3-2) and J usage is TRBJ2-7; a possible D gene is TRBD1 (6 bases). The germline V and J ends were trimmed by 2 bases and 8 bases, with 13 bases remaining between them. The CDR3 runs 13 residues. Per the germline V gene, CDR1 is LGHDT and CDR2 is YNNKEL (reference sequence). The CDR3 nucleotides read TGTGCCAGCAGCCAAAGTCAGGGGCTTCAGCAGTACTTC. This sequence encodes CASSQSQGLQQYF.

The chain is built from TRBV10-1 and TRBJ2-3, with 8 nucleotides matching TRBD1. This CDR3 spans 14 amino acids. V dropped 6 bases and J dropped 4; count of bases not matched to a gene: 6. Per the germline V gene, CDR1 is WNHNN and CDR2 is SYGVQD (reference sequence). The CDR3 is CASSADRVSDTQYF. The CDR3 nucleotides read TGCGCCAGCAGCGCGGACAGGGTCTCAGATACGCAGTATTTT.

The CDR3 bases are TGTGCCAGCAGCCAATTCCGCGGGAGTGGTCCCTACAATGAGCAGTTCTTC. Translation gives CASSQFRGSGPYNEQFF. The rearrangement links TRBV3-1 (or the pseudogene TRBV3-2) to TRBJ2-1; 7 nucleotides line up with TRBD2. The CDR3 sequence is 17 residues long. The ends lost 2 bases at V and 2 bases at J; junction bases unmatched: 9. Germline CDR1 is LGHDT and CDR2 is YNNKEL (reference sequence).

The chain couples TRBV2 to TRBJ2-2; 8 bases fit TRBD2. Germline lookup yields CDR1 SNHLY and CDR2 FYNNEI. This CDR3 region has 15 residues. Losses at the gene ends were 8 bases for V and 0 bases for J; bases not matched to a gene: 5. CDR3 bases: TGTGCCAGCGGAGGTAGCGGGGCGAACACCGGGGAGCTGTTTTTT. Its protein product is CASGGSGANTGELFF.